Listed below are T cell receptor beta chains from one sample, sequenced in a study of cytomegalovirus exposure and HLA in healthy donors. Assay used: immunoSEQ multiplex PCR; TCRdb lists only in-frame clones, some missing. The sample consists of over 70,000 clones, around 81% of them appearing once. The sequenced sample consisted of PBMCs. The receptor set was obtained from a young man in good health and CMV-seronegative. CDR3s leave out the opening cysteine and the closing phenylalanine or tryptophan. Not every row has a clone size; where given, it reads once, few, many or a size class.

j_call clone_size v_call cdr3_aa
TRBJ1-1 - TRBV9 ASSPRGGGTEAF
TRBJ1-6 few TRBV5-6 ASSLIAGGNSPLH
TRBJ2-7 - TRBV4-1 ASSQGQGPKYEQY
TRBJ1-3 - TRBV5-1 ASSLSGSGNTIY
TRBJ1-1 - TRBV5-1 ASSEGGEAF
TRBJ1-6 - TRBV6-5 ASRREGPNSPLH
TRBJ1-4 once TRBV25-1 ASSDRSMEKLF
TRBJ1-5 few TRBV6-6 ASTWGVGQPQH
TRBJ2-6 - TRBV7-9 ASSSLGGYSGANVLT
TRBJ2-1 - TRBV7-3 ASSLDRDAYNEQF
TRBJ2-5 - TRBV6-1 ASSGEAGQETQY
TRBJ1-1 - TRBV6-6 ASSYPQGRTEAF
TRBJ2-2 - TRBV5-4 ASSLAEGKTGELF
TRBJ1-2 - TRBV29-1 SAADGDYGYT
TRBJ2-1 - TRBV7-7 ASSSGSSYNEQF
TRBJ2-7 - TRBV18 ASSLPGQTYEQY
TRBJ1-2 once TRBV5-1 ASSTGTQVIYGYT
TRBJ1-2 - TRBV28 ASSFSGAGGGYT
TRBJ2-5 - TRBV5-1 ASSLASGASETQY
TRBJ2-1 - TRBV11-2 ASSTGTPNEQF
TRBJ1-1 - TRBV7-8 ASSPRYLDTEAF
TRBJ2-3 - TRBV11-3 ASSRGGADTQY
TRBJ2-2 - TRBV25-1 ASSGTTNTGELF
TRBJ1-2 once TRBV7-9 ASSPSGTNYGYT
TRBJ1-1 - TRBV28 ASSTRGKGWGEAF
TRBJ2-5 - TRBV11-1 ASSKTSETQY
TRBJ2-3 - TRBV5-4 ASSSEAADSGDTQY
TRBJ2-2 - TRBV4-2 ASSPGGKDTGELF
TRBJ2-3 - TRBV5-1 ASSLTGGGTDTQY
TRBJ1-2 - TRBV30 AWSVPGPYGYT
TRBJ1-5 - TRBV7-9 ASSLAGGAQH
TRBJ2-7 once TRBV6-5 ASRPNRVGTYEQY
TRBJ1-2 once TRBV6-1 ASSEPARVFGGYT
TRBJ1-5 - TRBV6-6 ASRGTPRNQPQH
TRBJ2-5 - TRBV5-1 ASSLGREEETQY
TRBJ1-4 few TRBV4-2 ASSQAQGNEKLF
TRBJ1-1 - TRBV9 ASSVGAGELYTEAF
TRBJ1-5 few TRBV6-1 ASSQGEYRQPQH
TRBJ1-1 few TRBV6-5 ASNPGTLNTEAF
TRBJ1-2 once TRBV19 ASRPDRGGVHGYT
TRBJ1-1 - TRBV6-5 ASSYQVEETEAF
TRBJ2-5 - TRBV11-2 ASSLGQGRETQY
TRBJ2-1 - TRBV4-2 ASSQEVADYNEQF
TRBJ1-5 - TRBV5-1 ASSPGLLEDQPQH
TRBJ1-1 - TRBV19 ASSTLQGQTTEAF
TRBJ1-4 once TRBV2 ASSMAAATNEKLF